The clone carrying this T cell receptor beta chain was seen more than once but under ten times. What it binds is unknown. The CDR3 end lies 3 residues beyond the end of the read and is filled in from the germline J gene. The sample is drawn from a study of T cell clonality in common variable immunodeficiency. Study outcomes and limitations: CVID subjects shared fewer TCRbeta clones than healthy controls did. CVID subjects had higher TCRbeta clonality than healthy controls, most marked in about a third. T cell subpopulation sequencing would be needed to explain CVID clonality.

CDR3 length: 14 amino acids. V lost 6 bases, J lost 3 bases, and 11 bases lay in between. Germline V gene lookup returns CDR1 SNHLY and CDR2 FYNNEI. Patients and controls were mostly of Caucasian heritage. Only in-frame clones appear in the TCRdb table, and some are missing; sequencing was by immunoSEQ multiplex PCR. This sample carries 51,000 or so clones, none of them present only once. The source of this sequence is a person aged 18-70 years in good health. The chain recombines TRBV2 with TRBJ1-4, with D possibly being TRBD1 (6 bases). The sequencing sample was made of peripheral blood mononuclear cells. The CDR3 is CASSWEGANEKLFF. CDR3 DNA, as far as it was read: TGTGCCAGCAGCTGGGAGGGGGCTAATGAAAAA. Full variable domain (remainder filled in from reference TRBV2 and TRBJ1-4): EPEVTQTPSHQVTQMGQEVILRCVPISNHLYFYWYRQILGQKVEFLVSFYNNEISEKSEIFDDQFSVERPDGSNFTLKIRSTKLEDSAMYFCASSWEGANEKLFFGSGTQLSVL.